Shown below are 24 T cell receptor beta chains from a single sample sequenced in a study of T cell clusters in autoimmune cytopenias. TRB was amplified by touch-down multiplex PCR, primer pools A and B combined. TCRdb reprocessed the multiplex PCR reads and reports one entry per CDR3 protein, with no DNA. Here the sample table reports roughly 1,200 distinct CDR3 sequences. Some 38,000 genome equivalents of blood DNA were amplified for TRB. Sequenced: peripheral blood. The source of these receptors is a human donor with an autoimmune cytopenia or autoimmune hepatitis (not recorded which).

The chain employs TRBV5-4 and TRBJ1-1. Germline CDR1 SGHNT, CDR2 YYREEE (reference sequence). The CDR3 runs to 14 residues. CDR3 amino acids: CASSFGRQNTEAFF.

The J gene is TRBJ1-2, the V gene TRBV30; TCRdb's D gene call, TRBD1, goes unchecked for lack of DNA. The CDR3 runs 14 residues. Germline V CDR1 and CDR2: GTSNPN, SVGIG (reference sequence). The CDR3 region is CAWTRDRGSGGYTF.

The chain couples TRBV5-1 to TRBJ1-2; the D gene TCRdb calls, TRBD1, cannot be checked with no DNA. The CDR3 is 13 residues long. Germline CDR1 SGHRS, CDR2 YFSETQ. The CDR3: CASSSPGRDGYTF.

This clonotype is classed as medium-sized (0.01 to 0.1%) by frequency. This rearrangement joins TRBV19 to TRBJ1-1. Germline CDR1 is LNHDA and CDR2 is SQIVND (reference sequence). The CDR3 is 13 residues long. The CDR3 loop reads CASSIGSNTEAFF. Together with reference TRBV19 and TRBJ1-1, the CDR3 gives the full variable domain: DGGITQSPKYLFRKEGQNVTLSCEQNLNHDAMYWYRQDPGQGLRLIYYSQIVNDFQKGDIAEGYSVSREKKESFPLTVTSAQKNPTAFYLCASSIGSNTEAFFGQGTRLTVV.

The chain links TRBV14 to TRBJ2-7. Germline V CDR1 and CDR2: SGHDN, FVKESK. This CDR3 is built from 13 residues. The CDR3 region is CASSQDLGREQYF.

The J gene is TRBJ2-2, the V gene TRBV5-1; TCRdb's assignment of TRBD1 cannot be checked, as there is no DNA. The germline CDR1 and CDR2 sequences are SGHRS and YFSETQ. This CDR3 region has 16 residues. The CDR3 sequence: CASSLDWTGFPGELFF.

Measured by frequency, this clonotype is medium-sized. This chain connects TRBV6-6 to TRBJ2-3; no DNA is available, so the TRBD1 call from TCRdb remains unchecked. The germline V gene encodes CDR1 MNHNY and CDR2 SVGAGI (reference sequence). The CDR3 extends over 15 amino acids. Here the CDR3 reads CASSPFQGKLDTQYF.

This rearrangement joins TRBV7-9 to TRBJ1-6; TCRdb selects TRBD1, and the lack of DNA leaves this call unchecked. This CDR3 is built from 16 residues. Germline V gives CDR1 SEHNR, CDR2 FQNEAQ (reference sequence). The CDR3: CASNSPRTDRNSPLHF.

This sequence joins TRBV10-3 and TRBJ2-7; TCRdb's assignment of TRBD1 cannot be checked, as there is no DNA. Germline V gene data show CDR1 as ENHRY and CDR2 as SYGVKD. CDR3 length: 12 amino acids. The CDR3 sequence is CAISEDDRGPNF.

The chain joins TRBV15 to TRBJ2-7. CDR1 LNHNV and CDR2 YYDKDF come from the germline V gene (reference sequence). The CDR3 sequence is 14 residues long. The CDR3 here is CATSRDRVSYEQYF.

This clonotype is deemed medium-sized by its frequency. The chain is built from TRBV6-1 and TRBJ2-3. Germline CDR1 and CDR2: MNHNS and SASEGT. This CDR3 is 14 amino acids long. The CDR3 here is CASPSGIGTDTQYF.

Its frequency marks this clonotype as medium-sized. The chain joins TRBV7-2 to TRBJ2-3; TCRdb calls TRBD1, which cannot be checked without DNA. Germline CDR1 SGHTA, CDR2 FQGNSA. The CDR3 length is 18 residues. The CDR3 is CASSPAGRTGGYPDTQYF.

This clonotype registers large by frequency. The CDR3 reads CSTPLAGGYGDTQYF. This rearrangement joins TRBV29-1 to TRBJ2-3; TCRdb indicates TRBD2, and absent DNA this call remains unverified. The CDR3 loop spans 15 amino acids. Germline-derived CDR1 and CDR2 are SQVTM and ANQGSEA.

The chain recombines TRBV18 with TRBJ2-5; TCRdb proposes TRBD1, but this gene call is untestable without DNA. CDR1 is KGHSH, CDR2 LQKENI, per germline. This CDR3 comprises 14 residues. The chain's CDR3 is CASSEIRAQETQYF.

The rearrangement uses TRBV27 and TRBJ2-7; the D call of TRBD2 rests on TCRdb alone, since no DNA is present to check it. This CDR3 spans 13 amino acids. Germline V gives CDR1 MNHEY, CDR2 SMNVEV (reference sequence). This CDR3 is CASRGLPFYEQYF.

The gene calls are TRBV19 and TRBJ1-5; absent DNA, TCRdb's TRBD1 call cannot be checked. Per germline, CDR1 LNHDA and CDR2 SQIVND (reference sequence). The CDR3 runs 15 residues. The CDR3 region is CASTPPYRDNQPQHF.

Considering frequency, this clonotype is medium-sized. The V call is TRBV5-5, the J call TRBJ2-7; TCRdb gives TRBD1 as the D gene, but with no DNA this cannot be confirmed. Germline V CDR1 and CDR2: SGHKS, YYEKEE (reference sequence). The CDR3 runs to 17 residues. The CDR3 spells CASSPTRTGGNLYEQYF.

The V call is TRBV12-3 or TRBV12-4, the J call TRBJ1-5; TCRdb's assignment of TRBD1 cannot be checked, as there is no DNA. The CDR3 has 15 residues. The CDR3 spells CASSSGQGAGQPQHF.

The chain joins TRBV29-1 to TRBJ2-7; checking the TCRdb D call of TRBD1 is not possible without DNA. This CDR3 has 14 residues. Germline V gene data show CDR1 as SQVTM and CDR2 as ANQGSEA. The CDR3 region is CSVETGTGGGEQYF.

Judged by frequency, this clonotype is medium-sized. The rearrangement uses TRBV15 and TRBJ2-6. Germline CDR1 LNHNV, CDR2 YYDKDF (reference sequence). This CDR3 is 16 amino acids long. CDR3 protein: CATSRSTSSGANVLTF.

The V gene is TRBV7-2, the J gene TRBJ1-5. Germline CDR1 SGHTA, CDR2 FQGNSA. The CDR3 has 14 residues. The CDR3 loop reads CASSLVQGNQPQHF.

Measured by frequency, this clonotype is medium-sized. V is TRBV19 and J is TRBJ2-5; checking the TCRdb D call of TRBD2 is not possible without DNA. This CDR3 comprises 14 residues. Germline values: CDR1 LNHDA, CDR2 SQIVND (reference sequence). This CDR3 is CASSIRTSGETQYF.

Its frequency marks this clonotype as medium-sized. The chain employs TRBV29-1 and TRBJ1-3; lacking DNA, the TRBD1 call made by TCRdb goes unchecked. The CDR3 extends over 14 amino acids. Looked up from germline, CDR1 is SQVTM and CDR2 is ANQGSEA. CDR3 residues: CSAEFRGAGNTIYF.

V usage is TRBV30 and J usage is TRBJ2-1; the TRBD2 assignment by TCRdb is unverifiable without DNA. CDR3 length equals 15 residues. Germline-derived CDR1 and CDR2 are GTSNPN and SVGIG (reference sequence). CDR3 region: CAWNILAGKSNEQFF.